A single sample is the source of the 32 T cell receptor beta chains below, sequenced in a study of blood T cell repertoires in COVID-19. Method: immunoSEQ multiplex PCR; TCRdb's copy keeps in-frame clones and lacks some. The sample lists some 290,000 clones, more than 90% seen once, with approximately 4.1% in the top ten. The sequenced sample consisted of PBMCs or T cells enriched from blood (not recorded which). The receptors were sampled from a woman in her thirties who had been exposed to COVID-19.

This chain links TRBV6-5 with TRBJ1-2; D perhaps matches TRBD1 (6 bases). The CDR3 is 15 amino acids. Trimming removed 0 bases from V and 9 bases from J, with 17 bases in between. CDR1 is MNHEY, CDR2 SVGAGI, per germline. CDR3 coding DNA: TGTGCCAGCAGTTACTCCAGGGGAACTCGAGTTCGCTACACCTTC. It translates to CASSYSRGTRVRYTF.

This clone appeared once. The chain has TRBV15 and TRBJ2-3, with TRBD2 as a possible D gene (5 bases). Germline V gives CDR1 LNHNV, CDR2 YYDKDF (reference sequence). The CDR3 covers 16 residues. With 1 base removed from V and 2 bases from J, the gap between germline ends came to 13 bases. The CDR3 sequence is CATSRGNSVNTDTQYF. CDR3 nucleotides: TGTGCCACCAGCAGAGGCAATAGCGTGAACACAGATACGCAGTATTTT. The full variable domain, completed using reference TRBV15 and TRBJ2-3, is DAMVIQNPRYQVTQFGKPVTLSCSQTLNHNVMYWYQQKSSQAPKLLFHYYDKDFNNEADTPDNFQSRRPNTSFCFLDIRSPGLGDTAMYLCATSRGNSVNTDTQYFGPGTRLTVL.

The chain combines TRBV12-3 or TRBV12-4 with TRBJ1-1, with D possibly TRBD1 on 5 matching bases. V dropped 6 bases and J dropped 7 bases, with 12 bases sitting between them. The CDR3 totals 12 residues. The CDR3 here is CASSLTGREAFF. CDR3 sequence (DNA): TGTGCCAGCAGCCTCACAGGACGTGAAGCTTTCTTT.

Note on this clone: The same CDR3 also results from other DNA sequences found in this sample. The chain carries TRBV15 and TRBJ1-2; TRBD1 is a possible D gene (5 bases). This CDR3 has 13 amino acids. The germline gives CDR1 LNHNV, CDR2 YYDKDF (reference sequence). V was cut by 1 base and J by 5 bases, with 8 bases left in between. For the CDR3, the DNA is TGTGCCACCAGCAGAGGGGCAGGGTATGGCTACACCTTC. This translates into CATSRGAGYGYTF.

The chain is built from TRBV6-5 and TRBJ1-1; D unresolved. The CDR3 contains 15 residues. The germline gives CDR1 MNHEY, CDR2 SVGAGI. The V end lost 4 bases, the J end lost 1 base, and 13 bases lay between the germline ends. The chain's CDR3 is CASSSSPRRNTEAFF. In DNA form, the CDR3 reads TGTGCCAGCAGTTCCTCGCCCCGTAGGAACACTGAAGCTTTCTTT.

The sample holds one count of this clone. DNA of the CDR3: TGTGCCAGCAGCCCGGGACAGGGCTGGACTGAAGCTTTCTTT. Protein sequence: CASSPGQGWTEAFF. V is TRBV5-6 and J is TRBJ1-1, with 9 bases matching TRBD1. Germline CDR1 reads SGHDT; CDR2 reads YYEEEE. The V and J ends lost 4 bases and 5 bases, in that order; junction bases with no gene match: 6. The CDR3 is 14 residues long. The variable domain in full, completed from reference TRBV5-6 and TRBJ1-1, reads DAGVTQSPTHLIKTRGQQVTLRCSPKSGHDTVSWYQQALGQGPQFIFQYYEEEERQRGNFPDRFSGHQFPNYSSELNVNALLLGDSALYLCASSPGQGWTEAFFGQGTRLTVV.

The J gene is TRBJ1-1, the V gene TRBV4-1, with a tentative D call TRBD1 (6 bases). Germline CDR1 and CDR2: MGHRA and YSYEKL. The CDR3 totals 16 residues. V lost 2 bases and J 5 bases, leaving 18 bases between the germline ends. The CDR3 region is CASSQLPDRSWTEAFF. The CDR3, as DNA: TGCGCCAGCAGCCAACTACCCGACAGGTCCTGGACTGAAGCTTTCTTT.

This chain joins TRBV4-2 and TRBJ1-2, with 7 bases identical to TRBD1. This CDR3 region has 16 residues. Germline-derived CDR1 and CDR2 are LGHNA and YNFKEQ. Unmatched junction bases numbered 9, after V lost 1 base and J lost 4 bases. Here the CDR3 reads CASSQAGRQGAYGYTF. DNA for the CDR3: TGTGCCAGCAGCCAAGCTGGGCGACAGGGTGCCTATGGCTACACCTTC.

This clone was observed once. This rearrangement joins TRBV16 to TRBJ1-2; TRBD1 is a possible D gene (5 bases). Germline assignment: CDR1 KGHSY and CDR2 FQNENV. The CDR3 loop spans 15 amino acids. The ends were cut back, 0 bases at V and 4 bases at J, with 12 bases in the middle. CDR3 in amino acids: CASSQSTQGGYGYTF. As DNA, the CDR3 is TGTGCCAGCAGCCAATCAACGCAGGGTGGCTATGGCTACACCTTC.

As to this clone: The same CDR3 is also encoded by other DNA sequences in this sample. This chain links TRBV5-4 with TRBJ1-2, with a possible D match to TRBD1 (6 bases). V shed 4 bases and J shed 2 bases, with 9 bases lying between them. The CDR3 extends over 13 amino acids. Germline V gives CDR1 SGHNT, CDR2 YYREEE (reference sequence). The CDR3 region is CASSLDRNYGYTF. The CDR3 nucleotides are TGTGCCAGCAGCCTAGACAGGAACTATGGCTACACCTTC.

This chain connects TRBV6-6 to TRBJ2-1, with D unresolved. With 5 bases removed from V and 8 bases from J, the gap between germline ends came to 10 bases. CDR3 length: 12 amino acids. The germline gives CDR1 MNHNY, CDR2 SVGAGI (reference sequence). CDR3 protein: CASSNNAYEQFF. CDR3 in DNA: TGTGCCAGCAGTAACAATGCCTATGAGCAGTTCTTC.

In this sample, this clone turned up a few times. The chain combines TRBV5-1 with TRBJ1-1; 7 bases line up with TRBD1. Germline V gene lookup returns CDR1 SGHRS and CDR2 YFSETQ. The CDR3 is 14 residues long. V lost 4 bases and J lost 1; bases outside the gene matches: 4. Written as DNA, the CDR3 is TGCGCCAGCAGCATCGACAGGGCGAACACTGAAGCTTTCTTT. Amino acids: CASSIDRANTEAFF.

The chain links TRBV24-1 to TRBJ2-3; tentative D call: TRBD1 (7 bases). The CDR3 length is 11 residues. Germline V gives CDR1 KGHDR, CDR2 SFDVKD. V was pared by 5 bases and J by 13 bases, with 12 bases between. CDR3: CATSAGGSKYF. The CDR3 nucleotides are TGTGCCACCAGTGCAGGGGGGTCAAAGTATTTT.

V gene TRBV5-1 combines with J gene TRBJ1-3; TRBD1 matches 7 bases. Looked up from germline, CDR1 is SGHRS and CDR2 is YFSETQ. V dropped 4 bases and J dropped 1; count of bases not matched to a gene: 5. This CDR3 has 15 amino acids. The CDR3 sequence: CASSIGTVSGNTIYF. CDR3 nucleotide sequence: TGCGCCAGCAGCATCGGGACAGTTTCTGGAAACACCATATATTTT.

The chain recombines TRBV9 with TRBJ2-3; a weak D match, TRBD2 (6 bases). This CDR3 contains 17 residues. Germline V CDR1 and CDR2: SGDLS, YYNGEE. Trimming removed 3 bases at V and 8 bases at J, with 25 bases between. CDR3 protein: CASSGLSGTGGFATQYF. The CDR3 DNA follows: TGTGCCAGCAGCGGCCTCTCCGGGACTGGGGGATTCGCTACGCAGTATTTT.

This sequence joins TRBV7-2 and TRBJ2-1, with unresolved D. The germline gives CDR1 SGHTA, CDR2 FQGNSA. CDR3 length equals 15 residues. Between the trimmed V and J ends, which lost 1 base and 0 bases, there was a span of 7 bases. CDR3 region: CASSLGRYSYNEQFF. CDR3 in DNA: TGTGCCAGCAGCTTAGGCCGCTACTCCTACAATGAGCAGTTCTTC.

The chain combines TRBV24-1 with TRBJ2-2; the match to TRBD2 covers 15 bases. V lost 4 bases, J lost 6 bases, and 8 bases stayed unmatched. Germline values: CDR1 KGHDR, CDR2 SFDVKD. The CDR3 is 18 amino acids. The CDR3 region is CATSEPPGTSGGPGELFF. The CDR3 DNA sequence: TGTGCCACCAGTGAACCTCCCGGGACTAGCGGGGGGCCCGGGGAGCTGTTTTTT.

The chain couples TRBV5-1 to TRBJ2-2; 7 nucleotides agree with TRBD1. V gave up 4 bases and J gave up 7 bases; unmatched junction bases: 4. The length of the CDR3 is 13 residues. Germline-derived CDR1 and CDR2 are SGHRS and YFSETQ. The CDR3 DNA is TGCGCCAGCAGCGACAGGGAAGACGGGGAGCTGTTTTTT. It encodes CASSDREDGELFF. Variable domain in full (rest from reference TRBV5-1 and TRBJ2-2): KAGVTQTPRYLIKTRGQQVTLSCSPISGHRSVSWYQQTPGQGLQFLFEYFSETQRNKGNFPGRFSGRQFSNSRSEMNVSTLELGDSALYLCASSDREDGELFFGEGSRLTVL.

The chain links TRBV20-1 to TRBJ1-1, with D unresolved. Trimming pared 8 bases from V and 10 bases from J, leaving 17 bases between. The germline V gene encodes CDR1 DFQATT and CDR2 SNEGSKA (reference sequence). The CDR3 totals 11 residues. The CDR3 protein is CSYTGYPGAFF. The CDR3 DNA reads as TGCAGTTACACGGGGTATCCGGGAGCTTTCTTT.

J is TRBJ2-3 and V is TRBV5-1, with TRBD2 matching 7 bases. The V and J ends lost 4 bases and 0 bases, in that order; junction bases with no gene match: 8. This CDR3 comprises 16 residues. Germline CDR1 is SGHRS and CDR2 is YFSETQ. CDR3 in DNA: TGCGCCAGCAGCCTCTATAGCGGGCCTAGCACAGATACGCAGTATTTT. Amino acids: CASSLYSGPSTDTQYF.

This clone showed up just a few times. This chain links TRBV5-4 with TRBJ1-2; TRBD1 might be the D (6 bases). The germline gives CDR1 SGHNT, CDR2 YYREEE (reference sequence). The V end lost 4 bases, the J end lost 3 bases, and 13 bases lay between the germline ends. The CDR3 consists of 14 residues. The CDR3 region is CASSAGQWDYGYTF. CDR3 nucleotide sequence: TGTGCCAGCAGCGCCGGACAGTGGGACTATGGCTACACCTTC.

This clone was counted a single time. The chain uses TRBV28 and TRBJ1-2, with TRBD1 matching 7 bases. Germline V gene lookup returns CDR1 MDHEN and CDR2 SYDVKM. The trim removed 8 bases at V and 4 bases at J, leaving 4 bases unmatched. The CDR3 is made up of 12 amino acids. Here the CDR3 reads CASSAGGYGYTF. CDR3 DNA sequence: TGTGCCAGCTCGGCAGGGGGCTATGGCTACACCTTC.

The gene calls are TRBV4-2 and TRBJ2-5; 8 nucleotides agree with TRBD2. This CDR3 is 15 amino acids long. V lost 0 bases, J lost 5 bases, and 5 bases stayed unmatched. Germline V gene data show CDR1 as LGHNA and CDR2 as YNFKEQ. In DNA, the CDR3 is TGTGCCAGCAGCCAAGATGGGGGACTAGGGGAGACCCAGTACTTC. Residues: CASSQDGGLGETQYF.

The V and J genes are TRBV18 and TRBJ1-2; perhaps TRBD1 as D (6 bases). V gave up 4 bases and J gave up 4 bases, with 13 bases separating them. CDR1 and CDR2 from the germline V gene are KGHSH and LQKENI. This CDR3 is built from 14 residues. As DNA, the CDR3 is TGTGCCAGCTCACATAACCGGGACATCTATGGCTACACCTTC. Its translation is CASSHNRDIYGYTF.

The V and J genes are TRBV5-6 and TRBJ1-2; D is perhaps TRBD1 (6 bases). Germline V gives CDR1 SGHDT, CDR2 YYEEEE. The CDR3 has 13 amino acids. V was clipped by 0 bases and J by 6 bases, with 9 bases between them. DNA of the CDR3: TGTGCCAGCAGCTTGGACAGGGTACATGGCTACACCTTC. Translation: CASSLDRVHGYTF.

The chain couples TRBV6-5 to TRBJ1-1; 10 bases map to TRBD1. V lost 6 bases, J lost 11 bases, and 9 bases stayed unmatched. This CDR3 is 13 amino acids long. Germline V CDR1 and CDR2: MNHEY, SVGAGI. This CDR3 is CASSRLGQGTAFF. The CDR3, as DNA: TGTGCCAGCAGCAGATTGGGACAGGGGACTGCTTTCTTT.

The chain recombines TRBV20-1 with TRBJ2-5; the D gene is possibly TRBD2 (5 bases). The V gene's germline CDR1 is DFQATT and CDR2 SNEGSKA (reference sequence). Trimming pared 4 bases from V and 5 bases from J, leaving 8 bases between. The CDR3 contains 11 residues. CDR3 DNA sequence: TGCAGTGCTATAAGGACTGAGACCCAGTACTTC. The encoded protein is CSAIRTETQYF.

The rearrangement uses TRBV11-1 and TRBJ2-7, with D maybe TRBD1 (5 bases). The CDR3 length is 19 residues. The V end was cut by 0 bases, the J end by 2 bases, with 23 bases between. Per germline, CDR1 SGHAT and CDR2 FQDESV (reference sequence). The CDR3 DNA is TGTGCCAGCAGCTTAGCAGGTACAGGTCCACCTTCTTCTACCTACGAGCAGTACTTC. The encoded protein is CASSLAGTGPPSSTYEQYF.

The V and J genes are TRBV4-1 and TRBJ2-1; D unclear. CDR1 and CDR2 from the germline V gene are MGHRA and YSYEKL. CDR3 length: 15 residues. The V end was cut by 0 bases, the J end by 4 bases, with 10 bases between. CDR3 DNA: TGCGCCAGCAGCCAAGATCAGATTACATACAATGAGCAGTTCTTC. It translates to CASSQDQITYNEQFF.

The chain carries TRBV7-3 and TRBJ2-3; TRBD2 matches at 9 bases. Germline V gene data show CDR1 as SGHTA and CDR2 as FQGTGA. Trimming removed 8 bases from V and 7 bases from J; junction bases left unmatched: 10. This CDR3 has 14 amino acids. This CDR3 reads CASGIAGDSHTQYF. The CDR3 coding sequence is TGTGCCAGCGGGATAGCGGGGGATTCGCATACGCAGTATTTT. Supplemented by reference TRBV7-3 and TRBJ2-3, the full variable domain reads GAGVSQTPSNKVTEKGKYVELRCDPISGHTALYWYRQSLGQGPEFLIYFQGTGAADDSGLPNDRFFAVRPEGSVSTLKIQRTERGDSAVYLCASGIAGDSHTQYFGPGTRLTVL.

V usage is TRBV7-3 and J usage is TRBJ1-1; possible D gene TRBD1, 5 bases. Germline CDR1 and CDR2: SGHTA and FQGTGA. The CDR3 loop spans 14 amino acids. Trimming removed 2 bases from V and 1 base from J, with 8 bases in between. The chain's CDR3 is CASSLWGENTEAFF. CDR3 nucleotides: TGTGCCAGCAGCTTATGGGGGGAGAACACTGAAGCTTTCTTT.

The CDR3: CASTGGGTGIYEQYF. CDR3 nucleotides: TGTGCCAGCACCGGGGGAGGGACAGGGATCTACGAGCAGTACTTC. This chain links TRBV7-9 with TRBJ2-7; 9 nucleotides agree with TRBD1. V lost 7 bases to trimming and J lost 3 bases; unmatched junction nucleotides: 10. The CDR3 totals 15 residues. Germline CDR1 and CDR2: SEHNR and FQNEAQ (reference sequence).